Listed below are T cell receptor beta chains from one sample, sequenced in a study of Ad26.COV2.S vaccination and SARS-CoV-2 variants. The data were produced by immunoSEQ multiplex PCR, yet TCRdb's version contains in-frame clones alone and is incomplete. The sample has 300,000 to 350,000 clones, about 88% seen once. Source: peripheral blood, taken in a trial of Ad26.COV2.S vaccine versus placebo. The receptors here all came from a person aged 18-60 years who received the Ad26.COV2.S COVID-19 vaccine or a placebo. CDR3s include the opening cysteine and the closing phenylalanine or tryptophan. A D gene is named only where the DNA matches it firmly. Clone size appears in some rows only: once, few, many, or a class for an expanded clone.

j_call | d_call | v_call | clone_size | cdr3_aa | cdr3_nt
TRBJ2-2 | . | TRBV7-9 | . | CASSLRGPGTSNTGELFF | TGTGCCAGCAGCTTAAGGGGTCCCGGAACAAGCAACACCGGGGAGCTGTTTTTT
TRBJ1-4 | . | TRBV9 | . | CASSVDQGATNEKLFF | TGTGCCAGCAGCGTGGATCAGGGTGCAACTAATGAAAAACTGTTTTTT
TRBJ2-1 | . | TRBV2 | once | CASRGPSYNEQFF | TGTGCCAGCAGAGGACCTTCCTACAATGAGCAGTTCTTC
TRBJ2-5 | . | TRBV5-6 | once | CASSLDNRPGTQYF | TGTGCCAGCAGCTTGGACAACCGACCGGGGACCCAGTACTTC
TRBJ2-7 | TRBD1 | TRBV6-4 | . | CASSEDRGSYEQYF | TGTGCCAGCAGTGAGGACAGGGGATCCTACGAGCAGTACTTC
TRBJ1-1 | . | TRBV6-2/TRBV6-3 | . | CASSLAFSSGTEAFF | TGTGCCAGCAGTTTAGCCTTTAGTTCGGGCACTGAAGCTTTCTTT
TRBJ2-7 | . | TRBV4-3 | . | CASSQGRALPSYEQYF | TGCGCCAGCAGCCAAGGCCGGGCCTTACCCTCCTACGAGCAGTACTTC
TRBJ1-1 | . | TRBV30 | . | CGWVLVAEAFF | TGTGGTTGGGTATTAGTGGCTGAAGCTTTCTTT
TRBJ1-6 | . | TRBV27 | . | CASSPAISVNSPLHF | TGTGCCAGCAGTCCCGCGATCTCAGTTAATTCACCCCTCCACTTT
TRBJ2-2 | . | TRBV4-3 | . | CASSQDAVGAGELFF | TGCGCCAGCAGCCAAGATGCGGTGGGAGCGGGGGAGCTGTTTTTT
TRBJ2-5 | . | TRBV5-1 | . | CASSPSDQRRTQYF | TGCGCCAGCAGCCCATCAGACCAGCGACGGACCCAGTACTTC
TRBJ2-7 | TRBD1 | TRBV6-5 | . | CASSEGQTSSYEQYF | TGTGCCAGCAGCGAGGGACAGACCAGCTCCTACGAGCAGTACTTC
TRBJ2-2 | TRBD2 | TRBV3-1/TRBV3-2 | . | CASSPLAANTGELFF | TGTGCCAGCAGCCCCCTAGCGGCGAACACCGGGGAGCTGTTTTTT
TRBJ2-5 | TRBD2 | TRBV2 | . | CASSDRGTSGIGETQYF | TGTGCCAGCAGTGATCGTGGGACTAGCGGGATAGGAGAGACCCAGTACTTC
TRBJ1-5 | . | TRBV6-5 | . | CASSYSGRGDNQPQHF | TGTGCCAGCAGTTACTCGGGCAGGGGAGACAATCAGCCCCAGCATTTT
TRBJ1-2 | . | TRBV30 | once | CAWSVQTTPNYGYTF | TGTGCCTGGAGTGTACAGACGACTCCTAACTATGGCTACACCTTC
TRBJ2-7 | . | TRBV29-1 | . | CSARQDYEQYF | TGCAGCGCGAGACAGGACTACGAGCAGTACTTC
TRBJ1-4 | . | TRBV28 | few | CASSPLDRVGEKLFF | TGTGCCAGCAGTCCCTTAGACAGAGTAGGCGAAAAACTGTTTTTT
TRBJ1-4 | . | TRBV5-4 | . | CASSLESARGEKLFF | TGTGCCAGCAGCTTGGAGTCGGCGCGGGGTGAAAAACTGTTTTTT
TRBJ2-7 | . | TRBV7-3 | . | CASSLTGGVGAYEQYF | TGTGCCAGCAGCTTAACCGGTGGGGTCGGCGCCTACGAGCAGTACTTC
TRBJ1-1 | . | TRBV18 | few | CASSPQGELAFF | TGTGCCAGCTCACCGCAAGGGGAATTAGCTTTCTTT
TRBJ2-1 | TRBD2 | TRBV11-3 | . | CASSLGLAGKKFF | TGTGCCAGCAGCTTAGGACTAGCGGGGAAGAAGTTCTTC
TRBJ2-5 | TRBD1 | TRBV28 | . | CASSLPGQGTETQYF | TGTGCCAGCAGTCTTCCGGGACAGGGGACAGAGACCCAGTACTTC
TRBJ2-2 | . | TRBV7-2 | . | CASSLIGHSTGELFF | TGTGCCAGCAGCTTAATCGGCCACAGCACCGGGGAGCTGTTTTTT
TRBJ1-4 | TRBD1 | TRBV27 | . | CASSLWGPGGVEKLFF | TGTGCCAGCAGTTTATGGGGCCCAGGGGGGGTTGAAAAACTGTTTTTT
TRBJ2-5 | . | TRBV7-2 | . | CASSLGRGDQETQYF | TGTGCCAGCAGCTTAGGAAGGGGGGACCAAGAGACCCAGTACTTC
TRBJ1-5 | TRBD1 | TRBV7-9 | . | CASANPGQGANQPQHF | TGTGCCAGCGCAAATCCGGGACAGGGGGCAAATCAGCCCCAGCATTTT
TRBJ1-2 | . | TRBV9 | . | CASRQAERNYGYTF | TGTGCCAGCAGGCAGGCAGAGCGGAACTATGGCTACACCTTC
TRBJ2-1 | TRBD2 | TRBV5-1 | . | CASSSRRLAGVGGVNEQFF | TGCGCCAGCAGCTCCCGGAGACTAGCGGGAGTGGGGGGTGTTAATGAGCAGTTCTTC
TRBJ2-1 | . | TRBV6-4 | . | CASSVQGGGDEQFF | TGTGCCAGCAGTGTTCAGGGTGGGGGTGATGAGCAGTTCTTC
TRBJ1-5 | . | TRBV6-1 | . | CASSEAGNQPQHF | TGTGCCAGCAGTGAAGCCGGGAATCAGCCCCAGCATTTT
TRBJ1-6 | . | TRBV18 | . | CASSPQIGSRNSPLHF | TGTGCCAGCTCACCACAAATCGGATCAAGGAATTCACCCCTCCACTTT
TRBJ2-7 | TRBD1 | TRBV19 | . | CASSDGQGARNEQYF | TGTGCCAGTAGTGACGGGCAGGGGGCGCGTAACGAGCAGTACTTC
TRBJ2-7 | TRBD1 | TRBV9 | . | CASSVAGQDYEQYF | TGTGCCAGCAGCGTAGCGGGACAGGATTACGAGCAGTACTTC
TRBJ1-1 | TRBD1 | TRBV28 | once | CASSSYGAGGPEAFF | TGTGCCAGCAGTTCTTACGGAGCAGGGGGACCTGAAGCTTTCTTT
TRBJ2-3 | . | TRBV27 | . | CASSLYLSRGQTITDTQYF | TGTGCCAGCAGTTTGTATCTGTCGAGGGGCCAGACTATCACAGATACGCAGTATTTT
TRBJ2-1 | . | TRBV7-9 | . | CASSLTGYNEQFF | TGTGCCAGCAGCTTAACGGGGTACAATGAGCAGTTCTTC
TRBJ1-5 | . | TRBV3-1/TRBV3-2 | . | CASSQDPRAYQPQHF | TGTGCCAGCAGCCAAGACCCTCGGGCCTATCAGCCCCAGCATTTT
TRBJ2-5 | . | TRBV25-1 | few | CASRPGLEETQYF | TGTGCCAGCAGACCGGGACTGGAAGAGACCCAGTACTTC
TRBJ2-1 | TRBD2 | TRBV9 | . | CASSGPRGRAYNEQFF | TGTGCCAGCAGCGGACCTCGGGGGAGGGCCTACAATGAGCAGTTCTTC
TRBJ1-2 | TRBD1 | TRBV2 | . | CASRGQAPNYGYTF | TGTGCCAGCAGAGGACAGGCCCCTAACTATGGCTACACCTTC
TRBJ2-3 | TRBD2 | TRBV4-2 | . | CASSQESLAGSTDTQYF | TGTGCCAGCAGCCAAGAATCACTAGCGGGGAGCACAGATACGCAGTATTTT
TRBJ1-2 | . | TRBV4-3 | . | CASSQDPRGYGYTF | TGCGCCAGCAGCCAAGATCCCCGCGGCTATGGCTACACCTTC
TRBJ2-5 | TRBD2 | TRBV7-2 | . | CASSSLAGGTQYF | TGTGCCAGCAGCTCATTAGCGGGGGGGACCCAGTACTTC
TRBJ1-3 | . | TRBV7-3 | . | CASSLTADSGNTIYF | TGTGCCAGCAGCTTAACGGCGGACTCTGGAAACACCATATATTTT
TRBJ1-1 | . | TRBV7-3 | . | CASSLSWGNTEAFF | TGTGCCAGCAGCCTTTCGTGGGGGAACACTGAAGCTTTCTTT
TRBJ2-1 | TRBD2 | TRBV4-3 | . | CASSQDPSGIYNEQFF | TGCGCCAGCAGCCAAGACCCCAGCGGGATATACAATGAGCAGTTCTTC
TRBJ2-7 | TRBD1 | TRBV15 | . | CATSRAGSGTAYEQYF | TGTGCCACCAGCAGGGCAGGGAGTGGGACAGCCTACGAGCAGTACTTC
TRBJ1-1 | . | TRBV14 | . | CASSQTGGTEAFF | TGTGCCAGCAGCCAAACGGGCGGGACTGAAGCTTTCTTT
TRBJ2-3 | . | TRBV7-9 | . | CASSPRSLDTDTQYF | TGTGCCAGCAGCCCACGGAGTTTGGACACAGATACGCAGTATTTT
TRBJ1-3 | . | TRBV19 | . | CASEGPSRDSGNTIYF | TGTGCCAGTGAAGGCCCCAGCCGAGACTCTGGAAACACCATATATTTT
TRBJ2-7 | . | TRBV7-3 | . | CASSFLGETYEQYF | TGTGCCAGCAGCTTTCTGGGGGAAACCTACGAGCAGTACTTC
TRBJ1-4 | . | TRBV7-3 | . | CASSSTDRFATNEKLFF | TGTGCCAGCAGCTCGACGGACAGATTTGCAACTAATGAAAAACTGTTTTTT
TRBJ1-5 | . | TRBV7-3 | . | CASRAPALGYSNQPQHF | TGTGCCAGCAGGGCGCCGGCCTTGGGATATAGCAATCAGCCCCAGCATTTT